This TCR beta chain was captured by sequencing in a study of glioma-infiltrating T cells. Germline CDR1 ENHRY, CDR2 SYGVKD. V dropped 3 bases and J dropped 1 base, with 12 bases sitting between them. CDR3 length: 15 residues. Using RNA template, CDR3s of TCR alpha and beta were amplified with iRepertoire arm-PCR. TCRdb processed the multiplex PCR reads anew with MiXCR; each CDR3 protein has one entry. The sample lists over 140,000 distinct CDR3 sequences, about two fifths seen once, with about 18% in the top ten. In its sample, this clonotype was seen once. Sequenced input: glioma tissue, nonneoplastic brain tissue, or PBMCs (not recorded which). The rearrangement joins TRBV10-3 to TRBJ1-1; perhaps TRBD1 as D (5 bases). This clonotype was obtained from a human donor with low-grade glioma or glioblastoma, undergoing nonglioma brain surgery, or in good health (not recorded which). This CDR3 is CAISDSKGPNTEAFF. The DNA for the CDR3 is TGTGCCATCAGTGACTCTAAGGGACCGAACACTGAAGCTTTCTTT.